This T cell receptor (beta chain) came from a study of blood T cell repertoires in COVID-19. With 6 bases clipped from V and 3 bases from J, the junction kept 2 bases outside the gene matches. From germline, CDR1 is LNHDA and CDR2 SQIVND (reference sequence). This CDR3 has 13 amino acids. Here immunoSEQ multiplex PCR was the method, and the copy in TCRdb shows in-frame clones only, minus some. The table records around 280,000 clones, approximately 88% of them present only once. This chain connects TRBV19 to TRBJ1-1; 9 bases fit TRBD1. Sequencing was performed on PBMCs or T cells enriched from blood (not recorded which). This receptor was taken from a woman aged 40 to 50 who had recovered from COVID-19. The CDR3, as DNA: TGTGCCAGTAGGCGGGACAGGGACACTGAAGCTTTCTTT. This sequence encodes CASRRDRDTEAFF. The variable domain in full, completed from reference TRBV19 and TRBJ1-1, reads DGGITQSPKYLFRKEGQNVTLSCEQNLNHDAMYWYRQDPGQGLRLIYYSQIVNDFQKGDIAEGYSVSREKKESFPLTVTSAQKNPTAFYLCASRRDRDTEAFFGQGTRLTVV.